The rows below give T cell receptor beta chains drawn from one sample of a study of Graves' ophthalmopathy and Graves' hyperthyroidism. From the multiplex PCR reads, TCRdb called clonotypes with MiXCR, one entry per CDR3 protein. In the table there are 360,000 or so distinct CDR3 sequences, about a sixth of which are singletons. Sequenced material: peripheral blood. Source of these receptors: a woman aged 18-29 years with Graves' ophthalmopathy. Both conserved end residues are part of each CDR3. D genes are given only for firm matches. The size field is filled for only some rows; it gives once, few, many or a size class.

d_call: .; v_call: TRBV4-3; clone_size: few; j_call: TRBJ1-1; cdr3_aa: CASSQDWGYTEAFF; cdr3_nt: TGCGCCAGCAGCCAAGATTGGGGATACACTGAAGCTTTCTTT
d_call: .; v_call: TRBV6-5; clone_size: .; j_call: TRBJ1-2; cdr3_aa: CASSYIQTTNYGYTF; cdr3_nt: TGTGCCAGCAGTTACATCCAGACTACTAACTATGGCTACACCTTC
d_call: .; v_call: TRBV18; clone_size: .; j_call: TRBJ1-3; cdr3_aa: CASSPPGATGNTIYF; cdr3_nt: TGTGCCAGCTCACCTCCCGGGGCCACTGGAAACACCATATATTTT
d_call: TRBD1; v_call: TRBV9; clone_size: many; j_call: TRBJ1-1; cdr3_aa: CASSFFDRGANTEAFF; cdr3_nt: TGTGCCAGCAGCTTCTTCGACAGGGGGGCGAACACTGAAGCTTTCTTT
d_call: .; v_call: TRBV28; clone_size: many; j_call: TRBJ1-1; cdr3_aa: CASSPSGGAEAFF; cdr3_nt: TGTGCCAGCAGTCCCTCGGGAGGTGCTGAAGCTTTCTTT
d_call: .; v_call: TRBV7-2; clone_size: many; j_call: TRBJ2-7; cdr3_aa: CASSLAQANGYEQYF; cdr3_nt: TGTGCCAGCAGCTTAGCACAGGCCAACGGTTACGAGCAGTACTTC
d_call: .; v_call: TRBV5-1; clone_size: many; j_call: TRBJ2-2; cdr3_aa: CASSLASGGELFF; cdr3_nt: TGCGCCAGCAGCTTGGCTTCTGGCGGGGAGCTGTTTTTT
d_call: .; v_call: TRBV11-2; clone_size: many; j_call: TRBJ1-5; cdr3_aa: CASSRGDGNQPQHF; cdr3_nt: TGTGCCTCCAGCAGGGGAGATGGCAATCAGCCCCAGCATTTT
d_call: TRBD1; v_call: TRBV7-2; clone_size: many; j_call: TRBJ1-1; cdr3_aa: CASSPRTGWAEAFF; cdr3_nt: TGTGCCAGCAGCCCACGGACAGGCTGGGCGGAAGCTTTCTTT
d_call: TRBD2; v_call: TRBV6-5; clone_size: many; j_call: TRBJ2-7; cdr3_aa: CASSRLAGVYEQYF; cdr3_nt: TGTGCCAGCAGTAGACTAGCGGGGGTCTACGAGCAGTACTTC
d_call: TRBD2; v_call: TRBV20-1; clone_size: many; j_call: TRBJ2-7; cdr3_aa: CSARAEDSGIYEQYF; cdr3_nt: TGCAGTGCTAGAGCGGAGGATAGCGGGATATACGAGCAGTACTTC
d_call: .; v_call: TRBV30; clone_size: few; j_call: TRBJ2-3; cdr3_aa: CAWSVSGSTDTQYF; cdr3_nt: TGTGCCTGGAGTGTGAGCGGGAGCACAGATACGCAGTATTTT
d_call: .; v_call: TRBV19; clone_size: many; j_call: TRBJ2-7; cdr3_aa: CASSKMGRQYF; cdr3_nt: TGTGCCAGTAGTAAGATGGGTCGGCAGTACTTC
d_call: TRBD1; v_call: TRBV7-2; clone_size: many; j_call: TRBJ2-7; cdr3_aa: CASSSKTGKKGAYEQYF; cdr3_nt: TGTGCCAGCAGCTCCAAGACAGGGAAAAAGGGGGCCTACGAGCAGTACTTC
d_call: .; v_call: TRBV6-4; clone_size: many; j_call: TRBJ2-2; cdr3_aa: CASSPRGATGELFF; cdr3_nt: TGTGCCAGCAGTCCTCGCGGGGCCACCGGGGAGCTGTTTTTT
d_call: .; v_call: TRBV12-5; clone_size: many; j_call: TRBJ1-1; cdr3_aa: CASGTHPLSEAFF; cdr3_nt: TGTGCTAGCGGCACCCATCCCTTGAGTGAAGCTTTCTTT
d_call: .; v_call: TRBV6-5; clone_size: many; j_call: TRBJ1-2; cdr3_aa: CASSYFVNGGYTF; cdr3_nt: TGTGCCAGCAGTTACTTCGTGAATGGTGGCTACACCTTC
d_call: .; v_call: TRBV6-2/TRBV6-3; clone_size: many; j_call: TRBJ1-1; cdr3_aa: CASSPRSDVTEAFF; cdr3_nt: TGTGCCAGCAGCCCTCGCTCGGACGTGACTGAAGCTTTCTTT
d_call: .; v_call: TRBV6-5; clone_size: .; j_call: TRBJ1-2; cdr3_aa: CASRYLLTGARDYGYTF; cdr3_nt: TGTGCCAGCAGATATCTCCTCACCGGGGCCAGGGACTATGGCTACACCTTC
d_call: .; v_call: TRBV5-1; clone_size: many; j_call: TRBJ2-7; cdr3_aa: CASSLAGGPSSYEQYF; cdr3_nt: TGCGCCAGCAGCTTGGCCGGCGGCCCGAGCTCCTACGAGCAGTACTTC
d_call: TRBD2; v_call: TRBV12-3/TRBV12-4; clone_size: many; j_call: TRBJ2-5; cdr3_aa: CASSFGGAETQYF; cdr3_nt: TGTGCCAGCAGTTTCGGGGGGGCAGAGACCCAGTACTTC
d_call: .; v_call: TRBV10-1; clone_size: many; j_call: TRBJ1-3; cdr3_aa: CASSETGRGNTIYF; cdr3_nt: TGCGCCAGCAGTGAAACAGGACGAGGAAACACCATATATTTT
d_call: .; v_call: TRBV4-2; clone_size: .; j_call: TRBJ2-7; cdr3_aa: CASSQDKGREDEQYF; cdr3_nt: TGTGCCAGCAGCCAAGATAAGGGCAGGGAGGACGAGCAGTACTTC
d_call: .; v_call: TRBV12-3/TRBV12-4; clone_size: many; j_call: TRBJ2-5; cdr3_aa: CACQGSQETQYF; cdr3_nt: TGTGCCTGCCAGGGTTCGCAAGAGACCCAGTACTTC
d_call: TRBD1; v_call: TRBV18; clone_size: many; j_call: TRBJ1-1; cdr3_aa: CASSPSRQGLSEAFF; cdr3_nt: TGTGCCAGCTCACCTTCCCGACAGGGTCTCTCCGAAGCTTTCTTT
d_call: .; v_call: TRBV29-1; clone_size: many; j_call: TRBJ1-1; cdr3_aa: CSASRGENTEAFF; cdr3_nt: TGCAGCGCCTCGAGGGGGGAGAACACTGAAGCTTTCTTT
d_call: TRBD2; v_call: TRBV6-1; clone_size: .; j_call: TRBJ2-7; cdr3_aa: CASTSLTSAYEQYF; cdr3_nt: TGTGCCAGCACCTCCCTGACTAGCGCCTACGAGCAGTACTTC
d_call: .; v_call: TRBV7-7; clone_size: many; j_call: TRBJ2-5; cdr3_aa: CASSPLMTVLAQETQYF; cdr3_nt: TGTGCTAGCAGCCCTCTTATGACAGTCTTAGCTCAAGAGACCCAGTACTTC
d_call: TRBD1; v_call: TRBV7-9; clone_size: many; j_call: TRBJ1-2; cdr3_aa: CASSSDRGREGYTF; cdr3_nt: TGTGCCAGCAGCTCTGACAGGGGGCGCGAGGGCTACACCTTC
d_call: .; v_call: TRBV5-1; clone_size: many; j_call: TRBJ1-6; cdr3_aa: CASSLDPGGNSPLHF; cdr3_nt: TGCGCCAGCAGCTTGGATCCTGGGGGGAATTCACCCCTCCACTTT
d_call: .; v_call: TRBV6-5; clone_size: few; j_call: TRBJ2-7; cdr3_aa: CASSFGWALGSYEQYF; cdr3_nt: TGTGCCAGCAGTTTCGGTTGGGCCTTAGGTTCCTACGAGCAGTACTTC
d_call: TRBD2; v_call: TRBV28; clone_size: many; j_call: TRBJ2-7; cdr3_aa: CASSLLTSGSYEQYF; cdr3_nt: TGTGCCAGCAGTTTGTTAACTAGCGGTTCCTACGAGCAGTACTTC
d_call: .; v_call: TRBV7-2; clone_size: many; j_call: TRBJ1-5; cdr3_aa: CASSGGGGGQPQHF; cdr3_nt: TGTGCCAGCAGCGGCGGGGGGGGAGGACAGCCCCAGCATTTT
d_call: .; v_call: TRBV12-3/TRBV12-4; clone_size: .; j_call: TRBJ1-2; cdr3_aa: CASSHPGGYGYTF; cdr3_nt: TGTGCCAGCAGCCATCCGGGGGGCTATGGCTACACCTTC
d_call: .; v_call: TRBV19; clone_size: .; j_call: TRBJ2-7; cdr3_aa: CASSTLGGAEGEQYF; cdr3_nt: TGTGCCAGTAGTACGTTGGGAGGCGCCGAGGGCGAGCAGTACTTC
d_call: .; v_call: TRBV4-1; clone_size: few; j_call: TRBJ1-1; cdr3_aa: CASSQGSVDTEAFF; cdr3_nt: TGCGCCAGCAGCCAAGGGAGCGTGGACACTGAAGCTTTCTTT
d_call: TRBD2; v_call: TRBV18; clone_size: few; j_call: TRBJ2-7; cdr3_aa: CASSPSSRLAGGLYYEQYF; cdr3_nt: TGTGCCAGCTCACCATCTTCGAGACTAGCGGGGGGACTCTACTACGAGCAGTACTTC
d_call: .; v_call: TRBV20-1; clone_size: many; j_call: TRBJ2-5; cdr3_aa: CSASRVGTQYF; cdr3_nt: TGCAGTGCCAGCCGGGTGGGGACCCAGTACTTC
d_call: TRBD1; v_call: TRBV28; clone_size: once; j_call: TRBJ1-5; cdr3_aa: CASTLDREGNQPQHF; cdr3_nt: TGTGCCAGCACCCTGGACAGGGAGGGCAATCAGCCCCAGCATTTT
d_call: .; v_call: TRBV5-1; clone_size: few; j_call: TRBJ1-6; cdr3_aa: CASSFNQGGAGSPLHF; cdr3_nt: TGCGCCAGCAGCTTCAACCAAGGGGGAGCGGGATCACCCCTCCACTTT
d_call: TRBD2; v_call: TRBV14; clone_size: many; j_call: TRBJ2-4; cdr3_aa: CASSQIVPSGRAKNIQYF; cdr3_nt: TGTGCCAGCAGCCAAATAGTACCTAGCGGAAGAGCCAAAAACATTCAGTACTTC
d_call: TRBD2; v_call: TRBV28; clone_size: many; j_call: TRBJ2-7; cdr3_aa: CASLRLAGEGGRRYF; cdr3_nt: TGTGCCAGTTTACGACTAGCGGGAGAGGGGGGTCGGCGGTACTTC
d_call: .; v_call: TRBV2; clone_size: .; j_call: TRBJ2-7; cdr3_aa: CASSELGVWGVEQYF; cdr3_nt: TGTGCCAGCAGTGAACTAGGAGTGTGGGGGGTCGAGCAGTACTTC
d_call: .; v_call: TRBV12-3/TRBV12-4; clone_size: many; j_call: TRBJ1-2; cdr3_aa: CASSSRQRTNYGYTF; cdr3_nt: TGTGCCAGCAGTTCGAGACAGCGGACTAACTATGGCTACACCTTC
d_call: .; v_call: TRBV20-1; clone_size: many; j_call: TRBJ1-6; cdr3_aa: CSATTLGYNSPLHF; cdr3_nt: TGCAGTGCTACCACCCTAGGGTATAATTCACCCCTCCACTTT
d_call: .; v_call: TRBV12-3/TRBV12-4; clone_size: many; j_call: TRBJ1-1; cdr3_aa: CASSPLGWTVNTEAFF; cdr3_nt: TGTGCCAGCAGTCCCCTTGGATGGACGGTGAACACTGAAGCTTTCTTT
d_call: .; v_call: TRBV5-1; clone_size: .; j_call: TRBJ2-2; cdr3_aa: CASSPIVDSNTGELFF; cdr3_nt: TGCGCCAGCAGCCCCATTGTAGATTCGAACACCGGGGAGCTGTTTTTT
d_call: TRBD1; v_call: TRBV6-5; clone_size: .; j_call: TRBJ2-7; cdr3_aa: CASSHLGDRGYEQYF; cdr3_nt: TGTGCCAGCAGTCACCTCGGGGACAGGGGTTACGAGCAGTACTTC
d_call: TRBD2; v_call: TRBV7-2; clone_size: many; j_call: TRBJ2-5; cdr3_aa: CASSKSGVQETQYF; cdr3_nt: TGTGCCAGCAGTAAAAGCGGGGTTCAAGAGACCCAGTACTTC
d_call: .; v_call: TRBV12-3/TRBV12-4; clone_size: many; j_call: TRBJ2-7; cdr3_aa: CASSLWGTSKLLNEQYF; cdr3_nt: TGTGCCAGCAGTTTATGGGGGACTTCCAAGCTCCTGAACGAGCAGTACTTC
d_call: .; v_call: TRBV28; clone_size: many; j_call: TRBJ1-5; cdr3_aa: CASTGRRSSQPQHF; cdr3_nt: TGTGCCAGCACCGGGCGTAGATCAAGTCAGCCCCAGCATTTT
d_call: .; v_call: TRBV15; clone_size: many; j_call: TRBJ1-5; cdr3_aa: CATSRDQGYEGGQPQHF; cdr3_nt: TGTGCCACCAGCAGAGATCAAGGTTATGAGGGCGGTCAGCCCCAGCATTTT
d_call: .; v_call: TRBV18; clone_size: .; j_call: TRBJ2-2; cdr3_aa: CASSPNGGSNTGELFF; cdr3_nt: TGTGCCAGCTCACCAAACGGCGGAAGTAACACCGGGGAGCTGTTTTTT